Below are 21 T cell receptor beta chains sequenced from a single sample in a study of early T cells in non-severe SARS-CoV-2 infection. In TCRdb, the 5' RACE reads were re-called with MiXCR into one record per CDR3 protein. The table lists about 60,000 distinct CDR3 sequences, around 8.9% of them singletons. The sequenced sample was whole blood. These receptors were obtained from an adult who was a healthcare worker with PCR-confirmed SARS-CoV-2 infection or an uninfected control (not recorded which).

The sample holds many counts of this clonotype. V and J are TRBV12-3 or TRBV12-4 and TRBJ2-2; 9 bases line up with TRBD1. Losses at the gene ends were 3 bases for V and 4 bases for J; bases not matched to a gene: 9. The CDR3 is 17 residues long. The CDR3 region is CASSFPQGAVGTGELFF. In DNA, the CDR3 is TGTGCCAGCAGTTTTCCACAGGGGGCCGTGGGCACCGGGGAGCTGTTTTTT.

In its sample, this clonotype was seen many times. The chain joins TRBV20-1 to TRBJ1-3, with D hard to call. Per germline, CDR1 DFQATT and CDR2 SNEGSKA (reference sequence). With 6 bases removed from V and 0 bases from J, the gap between germline ends came to 12 bases. CDR3 length equals 14 residues. CDR3 sequence: CSALKTVSGNTIYF. The CDR3 DNA is TGCAGTGCGTTAAAAACAGTCTCTGGAAACACCATATATTTT.

This clonotype was counted at least ten times. The chain has TRBV28 and TRBJ2-5; no clear D. The CDR3 runs 13 residues. V was cut by 6 bases and J by 1 base, with 9 bases left in between. The germline gives CDR1 MDHEN, CDR2 SYDVKM. The CDR3 DNA is TGTGCCAGCAGCCGTAGATTCCAAGAGACCCAGTACTTC. Translated: CASSRRFQETQYF.

This chain uses TRBV20-1 with TRBJ2-3; unclear D gene. Trimming shortened V by 3 bases and J by 6 bases, and 16 bases separated the two germline ends. CDR1 DFQATT and CDR2 SNEGSKA come from the germline V gene (reference sequence). The CDR3 totals 14 residues. The CDR3 sequence is CSASSPDNGDTQYF. The DNA for the CDR3 is TGCAGTGCTAGTAGCCCAGACAATGGGGATACGCAGTATTTT.

This clonotype was counted a few times. V is TRBV7-6 and J is TRBJ1-6, with 7 bases matching TRBD1. V lost 5 bases and J lost 7; bases outside the gene matches: 2. Germline V lookup: CDR1 SGHVS, CDR2 FNYEAQ. This CDR3 has 13 amino acids. Written as DNA, the CDR3 is TGTGCCAGCAGCCTGGGACAGAATTCACCCCTCCACTTT. It encodes CASSLGQNSPLHF. The full variable domain, completed using reference TRBV7-6 and TRBJ1-6, is GAGVSQSPRYKVTKRGQDVALRCDPISGHVSLYWYRQALGQGPEFLTYFNYEAQQDKSGLPNDRFSAERPEGSISTLTIQRTEQRDSAMYRCASSLGQNSPLHFGNGTRLTVT.

This sequence joins TRBV18 and TRBJ2-7; D gene unclear. Between the trimmed V and J ends, which lost 0 bases and 4 bases, there was a span of 7 bases. The CDR3 loop spans 13 amino acids. Per the germline V gene, CDR1 is KGHSH and CDR2 is LQKENI. CDR3 in amino acids: CASSPPLRYEQYF. The CDR3 nucleotides read TGTGCCAGCTCACCACCGTTACGATACGAGCAGTACTTC.

The sample holds many counts of this clonotype. This sequence joins TRBV5-1 and TRBJ2-5; D is unresolved. This CDR3 has 13 amino acids. V was shortened by 0 bases and J by 2 bases, with 5 bases between the two germline ends. CDR1 SGHRS and CDR2 YFSETQ come from the germline V gene. The CDR3 reads CASSLVGQETQYF. In DNA, the CDR3 is TGCGCCAGCAGCTTGGTCGGACAAGAGACCCAGTACTTC.

This clonotype was counted ten times or more. The chain couples TRBV27 to TRBJ2-1; TRBD2 agrees at 10 bases. V was pared by 3 bases and J by 4 bases, with 6 bases of the junction left unmatched. The CDR3 totals 16 residues. The germline gives CDR1 MNHEY, CDR2 SMNVEV (reference sequence). In DNA form, the CDR3 reads TGTGCCAGCAGTTTCAGGACTAGCGGCTATTACAATGAGCAGTTCTTC. This gives the protein CASSFRTSGYYNEQFF.

This clonotype was picked up a small number of times. The chain employs TRBV6-5 and TRBJ2-5; D is ambiguous. CDR3 length: 13 amino acids. Germline CDR1 is MNHEY and CDR2 is SVGAGI. The germline V and J ends were trimmed by 1 base and 4 bases, with 7 bases remaining between them. The CDR3 sequence: CASSYFGSETQYF. CDR3 DNA sequence: TGTGCCAGCAGTTACTTTGGGTCAGAGACCCAGTACTTC.

This clonotype was seen a few times. The V and J genes are TRBV7-2 and TRBJ1-1; TRBD1 matches at 8 bases. This CDR3 has 17 residues. V was clipped by 1 base and J by 2 bases; unmatched bases: 9. Germline CDR1 SGHTA, CDR2 FQGNSA. CDR3 sequence (DNA): TGTGCCAGCAGCTTAGGAGGACAGGGCACGATCAACACTGAAGCTTTCTTT. This translates into CASSLGGQGTINTEAFF. Drawing the rest from reference TRBV7-2 and TRBJ1-1, the complete variable domain is GAGVSQSPSNKVTEKGKDVELRCDPISGHTALYWYRQSLGQGLEFLIYFQGNSAPDKSGLPSDRFSAERTGGSVSTLTIQRTQQEDSAVYLCASSLGGQGTINTEAFFGQGTRLTVV.

This clonotype was seen more than once but under ten times. The chain recombines TRBV7-9 with TRBJ2-3, with a possible D match to TRBD1 (5 bases). CDR3 size: 15 residues. V gave up 4 bases and J gave up 0 bases, with 11 bases separating them. The germline gives CDR1 SEHNR, CDR2 FQNEAQ (reference sequence). The DNA for the CDR3 is TGTGCCAGCAGCTGGGAAGGGGTTAGCACAGATACGCAGTATTTT. Its translation is CASSWEGVSTDTQYF.

To note about this clonotype: A much larger clone differs from this one at a single base, so this may be a read error. The chain joins TRBV6-2 or TRBV6-3 to TRBJ1-1; D is uncertain. The length of the CDR3 is 14 residues. From germline, CDR1 is MNHEY and CDR2 SVGEGT. V was pared by 1 base and J by 5 bases, with 11 bases between. The CDR3 protein is CASSYWAWSTEAFF. The CDR3 DNA follows: TGTGCCAGCAGTTACTGGGCATGGAGTACTGAAGCTTTCTTT.

The sample holds many counts of this clonotype. The chain has TRBV5-1 and TRBJ2-4, with unresolved D. Trimming removed 4 bases at V and 8 bases at J, with 19 bases between. Looked up from germline, CDR1 is SGHRS and CDR2 is YFSETQ. CDR3 length: 15 amino acids. CDR3 sequence: CASSLADPQLDIQYF. CDR3 DNA: TGCGCCAGCAGCCTTGCGGACCCACAATTGGACATTCAGTACTTC.

The chain combines TRBV6-1 with TRBJ1-2; D gene ambiguous. The V gene lost 1 base and the J gene lost 4 bases, with 10 bases spanning the gap. The CDR3 covers 14 residues. In germline, CDR1 is MNHNS, CDR2 SASEGT. The CDR3 loop reads CASSEVRTSYGYTF. CDR3 sequence (DNA): TGTGCCAGCAGTGAAGTTAGGACGAGCTATGGCTACACCTTC.

This clonotype has just one count. This chain uses TRBV6-5 with TRBJ1-3; the match to TRBD1 covers 11 bases. The V and J ends lost 1 base and 0 bases, in that order; junction bases with no gene match: 8. This CDR3 comprises 19 residues. The V gene's germline CDR1 is MNHEY and CDR2 SVGAGI. CDR3 in DNA: TGTGCCAGCAGTTACTTCGGGACAGGGGGATATAGCTCTGGAAACACCATATATTTT. Translation gives CASSYFGTGGYSSGNTIYF.

Ten or more counts support this clonotype. CDR3: CASSQDVPGELFF. CDR3 DNA: TGCGCCAGCAGCCAAGATGTTCCCGGGGAGCTGTTTTTT. The chain joins TRBV4-1 to TRBJ2-2; D remains unclear. The CDR3 is 13 amino acids. Trimming stripped 0 bases from V and 6 bases from J, with 5 bases between. Germline V gene data show CDR1 as MGHRA and CDR2 as YSYEKL.

This clonotype was recorded at least ten times. The chain recombines TRBV7-9 with TRBJ1-4, with D perhaps TRBD1 (5 bases). Trimming pared 4 bases from V and 7 bases from J, leaving 13 bases between. Per germline, CDR1 SEHNR and CDR2 FQNEAQ (reference sequence). The CDR3 has 14 amino acids. The CDR3 bases are TGTGCCAGCAGCTCCACAGGACATAGTGAAAAACTGTTTTTT. Amino acids: CASSSTGHSEKLFF.

This clonotype was counted ten times or more. The gene calls are TRBV28 and TRBJ2-7; D could derive from TRBD1 or TRBD2 (5 bases each). V lost 3 bases, J lost 6 bases, and 15 bases lay in between. The CDR3 contains 14 residues. The germline CDR1 and CDR2 sequences are MDHEN and SYDVKM. CDR3 coding DNA: TGTGCCAGCAGTTTGTTCCGGGACGGGGTCGAGCAGTACTTC. Its protein is CASSLFRDGVEQYF.

This clonotype was found a few times. V and J are TRBV28 and TRBJ1-2; D unclear. V gave up 3 bases and J gave up 4 bases, with 9 bases separating them. The V gene's germline CDR1 is MDHEN and CDR2 SYDVKM. The CDR3 spans 13 residues. The CDR3 region has the DNA TGTGCCAGCAGTTTTTTGCGCAGCTATGGCTACACCTTC. Translating it yields CASSFLRSYGYTF.

The chain is built from TRBV5-1 and TRBJ2-3; TRBD2 aligns across 14 bases. V was clipped by 3 bases and J by 8 bases; unmatched bases: 11. The CDR3 extends over 17 amino acids. Germline-derived CDR1 and CDR2 are SGHRS and YFSETQ. The CDR3 sequence is CASSSTPGLAGVGTQYF. The DNA of the CDR3 is TGCGCCAGCAGCTCCACTCCGGGACTAGCGGGAGTGGGTACGCAGTATTTT.

This clonotype was picked up a small number of times. J is TRBJ1-1 and V is TRBV4-1; 9 bases match TRBD1. The CDR3 has 19 amino acids. J gave up 6 bases and V 3 bases, and 20 bases lay outside the gene matches. Germline assignment: CDR1 MGHRA and CDR2 YSYEKL. The CDR3 bases are TGCGCCAGCAGCCAGGCCAGTACAGGGGGCAACTTGGTGGGGCCTGAAGCTTTCTTT. It encodes CASSQASTGGNLVGPEAFF.